Reported below is one T cell receptor beta chain. What it binds is not known. Trimming stripped 3 bases from V and 5 bases from J, with 8 bases between. CDR1 is LGHNA, CDR2 YNFKEQ, per germline. The length of the CDR3 is 13 residues. This sample was included in a study of CD8+ T cells in alopecia areata. The wider study: Tofacitinib was taken orally by treated patients, and the dose was 5 to 10 mg twice daily. General study results and limits: During tofacitinib treatment, many expanded lesional clones remained in scalp and blood. An increase in clonality over normal scalp was evident in lesional scalp, especially alopecia totalis/universalis.

Sequencing templates came from extracted RNA that was reverse transcribed into cDNA. Clones were sequenced by immunoSEQ multiplex PCR, and TCRdb holds only the in-frame ones, with some missing. The table has roughly 150,000 clones, roughly 54% seen once. This sample's treatment: oral pan-JAK inhibitor, 5-10 mg twice daily. Individuals with alopecia areata gave both lesional scalp punch biopsies and peripheral blood for collection. The receptor was isolated from a human donor with alopecia areata. Material: CD8+ T cells sorted from blood, obtained at week 4, from a patient treated with tofacitinib. The V and J genes are TRBV4-2 and TRBJ1-5; a weak D match, TRBD1 (6 bases). The CDR3 DNA reads TGTGCCAGCAGCCAGGGGGCTTATCAGCCCCAGCATTTT. Protein: CASSQGAYQPQHF.